These 19 T cell receptor beta chains share one sample of origin, sequenced in a study of control samples from healthy donors and cancer patients. Generated by immunoSEQ multiplex PCR, the TCRdb table keeps only in-frame clones and is missing some. The sample yields about 10,000 clones, roughly 93% seen once. What was sequenced was PBMCs. These receptors originate from a man between 60 and 70 years old with colorectal cancer.

This chain uses TRBV6-1 with TRBJ1-6; D not resolved. CDR1 and CDR2 from the germline V gene are MNHNS and SASEGT. The V gene lost 2 bases and the J gene lost 4 bases, with 12 bases spanning the gap. The length of the CDR3 is 16 residues. CDR3 nucleotide sequence: TGTGCCAGCAGTGAAATTGTACCGACTTATAATTCACCCCTCCACTTT. This encodes CASSEIVPTYNSPLHF.

V and J are TRBV2 and TRBJ2-4; 8 bases match TRBD2. This CDR3 region has 15 residues. Losses at the gene ends were 7 bases for V and 8 bases for J; bases not matched to a gene: 13. Germline CDR1 SNHLY, CDR2 FYNNEI. The CDR3 DNA is TGTGCCAGCACCGTGTCGGGGGGGCCCGGGGACATTCAGTACTTC. This encodes CASTVSGGPGDIQYF.

The V gene is TRBV9, the J gene TRBJ1-2; D uncertain. This CDR3 region has 14 residues. Trimming removed 2 bases at V and 4 bases at J, with 12 bases between. CDR1 is SGDLS and CDR2 is YYNGEE in the germline V gene. The CDR3: CASSVGRGSYGYTF. As DNA, the CDR3 is TGTGCCAGCAGCGTGGGCAGAGGCAGCTATGGCTACACCTTC.

The V call is TRBV6-5, the J call TRBJ1-2, with D perhaps matching TRBD1 (6 bases). Trimming took 8 bases from V and 3 from J, leaving 16 bases between them. Looked up from germline, CDR1 is MNHEY and CDR2 is SVGAGI. The CDR3 consists of 14 residues. DNA for the CDR3: TGTGCCAGCCAAAACGGGGGACAACACTATGGCTACACCTTC. Its protein is CASQNGGQHYGYTF.

The chain employs TRBV2 and TRBJ1-1, with D hard to call. The germline V gene has CDR1 SNHLY and CDR2 FYNNEI. Trimming removed 4 bases at V and 0 bases at J, with 9 bases between. This CDR3 contains 14 residues. The CDR3 here is CASSVSHLNTEAFF. The CDR3 DNA follows: TGTGCCAGCAGTGTGAGTCACCTGAACACTGAAGCTTTCTTT.

The V and J genes are TRBV19 and TRBJ2-5, with 7 bases matching TRBD2. Looked up from germline, CDR1 is LNHDA and CDR2 is SQIVND (reference sequence). The V gene end was trimmed by 3 bases and the J gene end by 5 bases; junction bases not matched to a gene: 12. The CDR3 is made up of 16 amino acids. In DNA, the CDR3 is TGTGCCAGTAGTATCGAAGTTAGAGGCGGGGGTGAGACCCAGTACTTC. Residues: CASSIEVRGGGETQYF.

This chain connects TRBV2 to TRBJ1-4; 7 nucleotides agree with TRBD1. V trimming: 9 bases; J trimming: 12 bases; junction bases outside the gene matches: 13. Germline V gene lookup returns CDR1 SNHLY and CDR2 FYNNEI. CDR3 length equals 13 residues. The CDR3 loop is CASRQGVSGELFF. CDR3 in DNA: TGTGCCAGTCGACAGGGTGTCTCTGGGGAACTGTTTTTT.

The genes are TRBV7-6 and TRBJ2-1, with 10 bases lining up with TRBD2. V lost 5 bases and J lost 3; bases outside the gene matches: 7. This CDR3 has 16 amino acids. Per germline, CDR1 SGHVS and CDR2 FNYEAQ. CDR3 protein: CASSLRLAGVYNEQFF. CDR3 coding DNA: TGTGCCAGCAGCCTACGACTAGCGGGCGTCTACAATGAGCAGTTCTTC.

The rearrangement joins TRBV5-1 to TRBJ2-3, with TRBD2 matching over 8 bases. CDR1 and CDR2 from the germline V gene are SGHRS and YFSETQ. This CDR3 is built from 17 residues. After removal of 0 bases from V and 4 bases from J, the junction contained 10 bases not matched to a gene. CDR3 sequence (DNA): TGCGCCAGCAGCTTGGGGTTAGGTAGCGGGGCCGCAGATACGCAGTATTTT. Translation: CASSLGLGSGAADTQYF.

The V gene is TRBV7-2, the J gene TRBJ2-2, with no clear D. The V gene lost 6 bases and the J gene lost 7 bases, with 9 bases spanning the gap. From germline, CDR1 is SGHTA and CDR2 FQGNSA. The CDR3 contains 12 residues. This CDR3 is CASRPSVGELFF. Written as DNA, the CDR3 is TGTGCCAGCAGGCCGTCAGTCGGGGAGCTGTTTTTT.

The chain links TRBV2 to TRBJ1-6; D ambiguous. The CDR3 contains 13 residues. Deletions cut 3 bases from V and 7 bases from J, with 7 bases between. CDR1 is SNHLY and CDR2 is FYNNEI in the germline V gene. The CDR3 sequence is CASSEMGNSPLHF. DNA for the CDR3: TGTGCCAGCAGTGAGATGGGAAATTCACCCCTCCACTTT.

The chain joins TRBV28 to TRBJ1-5; D perhaps matches TRBD1 (5 bases). The germline CDR1 and CDR2 sequences are MDHEN and SYDVKM. Trimming left V 3 bases short and J 0 bases short, with 18 bases between. The CDR3 runs 18 residues. The CDR3 coding sequence is TGTGCCAGCAGTTTGGTCACCGACAGACCATATAGCAATCAGCCCCAGCATTTT. This sequence encodes CASSLVTDRPYSNQPQHF.

V usage is TRBV28 and J usage is TRBJ1-2; D is uncertain. The germline V and J ends were trimmed by 4 bases and 0 bases, with 12 bases remaining between them. Per the germline V gene, CDR1 is MDHEN and CDR2 is SYDVKM. The length of the CDR3 is 15 residues. The CDR3 region is CASSSRGGANYGYTF. The CDR3 DNA reads TGTGCCAGCAGTTCTCGCGGAGGCGCTAACTATGGCTACACCTTC.

The rearrangement joins TRBV11-2 to TRBJ2-7; possibly TRBD1 or TRBD2 for D (6 bases each). V lost 5 bases to trimming and J lost 6 bases, with 20 bases between them. CDR1 and CDR2 (germline): SGHAT, FQNNGV. The CDR3 spans 15 residues. The CDR3 bases are TGTGCCAGCAGCCCCCAGACCTGGGGGGCGGTCGAGCAGTACTTC. Encoded protein: CASSPQTWGAVEQYF.

This clone turned up a few times. The chain has TRBV2 and TRBJ1-2; D is perhaps TRBD1 (6 bases). This CDR3 contains 15 residues. CDR1 and CDR2 (germline): SNHLY, FYNNEI. V lost 0 bases and J 7 bases, leaving 15 bases between the germline ends. The CDR3 DNA reads TGTGCCAGCAGTGAAGCCAGGGGCTTGTACTCTGGCTACACCTTC. As protein: CASSEARGLYSGYTF.

V gene TRBV2 combines with J gene TRBJ2-5; D may correspond to TRBD1 or TRBD2 (6 bases each). CDR1 SNHLY and CDR2 FYNNEI come from the germline V gene. V was trimmed by 9 bases and J by 2 bases, leaving 13 bases between them. This CDR3 is 13 amino acids long. The CDR3 sequence is CARGGQGQETQYF. In DNA form, the CDR3 reads TGTGCCAGAGGGGGGCAGGGGCAAGAGACCCAGTACTTC.

The chain couples TRBV7-9 to TRBJ2-7; TRBD1 agrees at 7 bases. Per the germline V gene, CDR1 is SEHNR and CDR2 is FQNEAQ (reference sequence). Unmatched junction bases numbered 3, after V lost 4 bases and J lost 0 bases. The CDR3 loop spans 14 amino acids. The CDR3 sequence: CASSSDRSSYEQYF. CDR3 nucleotides: TGTGCCAGCAGCTCGGACAGGAGCTCCTACGAGCAGTACTTC.

V and J are TRBV6-2 or TRBV6-3 and TRBJ1-2, with a weak D call TRBD1 (6 bases). Trimming removed 2 bases from V and 2 bases from J, with 9 bases in between. Germline V gene lookup returns CDR1 MNHEY and CDR2 SVGEGT. This CDR3 is built from 14 residues. For the CDR3, the DNA is TGTGCCAGCAGTTACGACAGGTTCAACTATGGCTACACCTTC. Amino acid sequence: CASSYDRFNYGYTF.

The CDR3 region is CASSPIMGTEAFF. CDR3 coding DNA: TGTGCCAGCAGTCCTATCATGGGGACTGAAGCTTTCTTT. The chain has TRBV28 and TRBJ1-1; no reliable D call. CDR1 and CDR2 from the germline V gene are MDHEN and SYDVKM. The CDR3 covers 13 residues. V shed 5 bases and J shed 5 bases, with 12 bases lying between them. Variable domain in full (rest from reference TRBV28 and TRBJ1-1): DVKVTQSSRYLVKRTGEKVFLECVQDMDHENMFWYRQDPGLGLRLIYFSYDVKMKEKGDIPEGYSVSREKKERFSLILESASTNQTSMYLCASSPIMGTEAFFGQGTRLTVV.